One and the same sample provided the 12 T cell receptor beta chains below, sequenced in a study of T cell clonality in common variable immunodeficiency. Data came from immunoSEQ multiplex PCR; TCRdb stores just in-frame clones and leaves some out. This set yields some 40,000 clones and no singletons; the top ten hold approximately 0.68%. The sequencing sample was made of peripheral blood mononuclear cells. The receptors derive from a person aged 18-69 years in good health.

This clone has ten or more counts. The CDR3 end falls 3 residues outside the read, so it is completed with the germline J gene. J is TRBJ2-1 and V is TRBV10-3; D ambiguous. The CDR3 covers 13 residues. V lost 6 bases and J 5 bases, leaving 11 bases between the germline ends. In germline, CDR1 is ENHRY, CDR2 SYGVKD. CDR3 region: CAIRADLNNEQFF. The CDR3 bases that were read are TGTGCCATCAGGGCTGACTTGAACAATGAG.

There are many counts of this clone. CDR3 bases read: TGCAGTGCGGTATCCCGGGGGATTCCCTACAATGAG. Translation gives CSAVSRGIPYNE. The full CDR3 reads CSAVSRGIPYNEQFF. The chain uses TRBV20-1 and TRBJ2-1, with D perhaps matching TRBD2 (6 bases). Coverage ceases 3 residues before the CDR3 finishes, and the germline J gene fills in the end. CDR1 DFQATT and CDR2 SNEGSKA come from the germline V gene (reference sequence). V lost 6 bases and J lost 2, with 17 bases in between. This CDR3 region has 15 residues.

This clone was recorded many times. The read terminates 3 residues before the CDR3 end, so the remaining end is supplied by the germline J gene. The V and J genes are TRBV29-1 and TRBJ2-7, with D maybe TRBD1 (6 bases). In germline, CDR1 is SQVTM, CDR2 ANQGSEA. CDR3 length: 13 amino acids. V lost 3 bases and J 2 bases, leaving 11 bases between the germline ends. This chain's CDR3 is CSVDQGGTYEQYF. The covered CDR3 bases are TGCAGCGTTGATCAAGGGGGAACCTACGAG.

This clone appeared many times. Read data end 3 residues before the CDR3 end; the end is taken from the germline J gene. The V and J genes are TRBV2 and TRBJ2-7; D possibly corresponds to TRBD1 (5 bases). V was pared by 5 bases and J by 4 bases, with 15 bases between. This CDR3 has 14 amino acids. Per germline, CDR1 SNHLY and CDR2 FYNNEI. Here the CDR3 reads CASSLFGQGYEQYF. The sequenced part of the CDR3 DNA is TGTGCCAGCAGTCTGTTCGGGCAGGGTTACGAG.

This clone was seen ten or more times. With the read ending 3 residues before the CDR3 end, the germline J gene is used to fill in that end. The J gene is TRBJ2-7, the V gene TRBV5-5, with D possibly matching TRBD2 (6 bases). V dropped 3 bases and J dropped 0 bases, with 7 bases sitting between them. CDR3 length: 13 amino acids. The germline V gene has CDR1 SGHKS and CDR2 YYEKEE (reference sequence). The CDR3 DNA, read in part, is TGTGCCAGCAGCTGGGGACTCTCCTACGAG. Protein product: CASSWGLSYE. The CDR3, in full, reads CASSWGLSYEQYF.

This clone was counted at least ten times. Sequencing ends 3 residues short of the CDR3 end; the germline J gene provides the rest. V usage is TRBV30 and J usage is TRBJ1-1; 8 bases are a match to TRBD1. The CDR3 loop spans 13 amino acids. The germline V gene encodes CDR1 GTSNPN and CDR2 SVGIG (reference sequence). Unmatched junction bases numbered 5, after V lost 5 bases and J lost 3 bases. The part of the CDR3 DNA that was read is TGTGCCTGGGGCGCAGGGGGCCACACTGAA. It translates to CAWGAGGHTE. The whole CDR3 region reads CAWGAGGHTEAFF.

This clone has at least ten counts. The CDR3 DNA, read in part, is TGCAGCGTTGAAGATCCGGCCTACGAG. Its translation is CSVEDPAYE. The full CDR3 is CSVEDPAYEQYF. V is TRBV29-1 and J is TRBJ2-7; D uncertain. Sequencing ends 3 residues short of the CDR3 end; the germline J gene provides the rest. The CDR3 has 12 amino acids. With 0 bases removed from V and 2 bases from J, the gap between germline ends came to 5 bases. Germline loops: CDR1 SQVTM, CDR2 ANQGSEA.

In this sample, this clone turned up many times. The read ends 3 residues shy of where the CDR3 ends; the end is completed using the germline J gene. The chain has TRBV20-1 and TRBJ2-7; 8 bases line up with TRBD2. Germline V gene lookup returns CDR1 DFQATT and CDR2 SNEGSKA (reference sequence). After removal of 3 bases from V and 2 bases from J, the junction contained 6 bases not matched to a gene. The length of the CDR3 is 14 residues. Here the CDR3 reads CSARAAGDPYEQYF. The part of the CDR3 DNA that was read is TGCAGTGCTAGGGCAGCGGGGGACCCCTACGAG.

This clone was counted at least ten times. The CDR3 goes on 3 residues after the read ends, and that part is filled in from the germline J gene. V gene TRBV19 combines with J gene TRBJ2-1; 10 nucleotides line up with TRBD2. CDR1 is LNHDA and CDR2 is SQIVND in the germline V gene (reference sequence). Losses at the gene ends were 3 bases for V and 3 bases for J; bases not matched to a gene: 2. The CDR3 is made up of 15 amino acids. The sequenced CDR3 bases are TGTGCCAGTAGTATCCCTAGCGGGGGCTACAATGAG. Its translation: CASSIPSGGYNE. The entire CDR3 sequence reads CASSIPSGGYNEQFF.

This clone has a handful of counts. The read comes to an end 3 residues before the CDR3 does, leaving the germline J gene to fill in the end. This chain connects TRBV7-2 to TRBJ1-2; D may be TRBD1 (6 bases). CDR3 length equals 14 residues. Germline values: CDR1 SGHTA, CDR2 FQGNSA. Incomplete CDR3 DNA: TGTGCCAGCAGCTTAGAGGGGGATGGGTATAGC. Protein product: CASSLEGDGYS. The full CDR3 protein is CASSLEGDGYSYTF.

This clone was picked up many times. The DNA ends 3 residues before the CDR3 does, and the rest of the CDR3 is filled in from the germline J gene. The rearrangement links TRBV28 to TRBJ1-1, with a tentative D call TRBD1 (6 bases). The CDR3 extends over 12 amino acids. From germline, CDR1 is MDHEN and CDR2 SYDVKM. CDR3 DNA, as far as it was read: TGTGCCAGCAGTGAGCTACAGGGCGAA. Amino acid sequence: CASSELQGE. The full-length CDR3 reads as CASSELQGEAFF.

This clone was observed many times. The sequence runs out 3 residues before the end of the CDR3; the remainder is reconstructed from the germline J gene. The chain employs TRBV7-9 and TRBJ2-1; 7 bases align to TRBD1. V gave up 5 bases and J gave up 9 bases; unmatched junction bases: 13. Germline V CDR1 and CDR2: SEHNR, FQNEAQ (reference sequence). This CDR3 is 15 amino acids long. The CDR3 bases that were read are TGTGCCAGCAGCACAAGACAGGGTGGGAAGGGTGAG. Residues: CASSTRQGGKGE. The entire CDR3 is CASSTRQGGKGEQFF.